This T cell receptor beta chain emerged from a study of control samples from healthy donors and cancer patients. Clones were read by immunoSEQ multiplex PCR, and TCRdb kept only the in-frame ones, dropping some. This sample has about 79,000 clones, with roughly 93% found just once. The CDR3 runs 17 residues. Unmatched junction bases numbered 10, after V lost 4 bases and J lost 4 bases. Germline CDR1 reads SNHLY; CDR2 reads FYNNEI. This clone was seen a single time. The chain has TRBV2 and TRBJ1-2, with 12 nucleotides matching TRBD1. This clonotype originated in a woman aged 35 to 49 with lung cancer. The sample was PBMCs. The CDR3 DNA is TGTGCCAGCAGTGCCGGGACAGGGGGCGCGGGGCCCTATGGCTACACCTTC. This gives the protein CASSAGTGGAGPYGYTF.